This T cell receptor (beta chain) is from a study of control samples from healthy donors and cancer patients. Repertoires were generated with immunoSEQ multiplex PCR, while TCRdb's copy carries only in-frame clones and drops some. The sample shows approximately 150,000 clones, roughly nine tenths of them seen only once. The CDR3 runs to 15 residues. V lost 7 bases to trimming and J lost 5 bases, with 21 bases between them. CDR1 and CDR2 from the germline V gene are SEHNR and FQNEAQ (reference sequence). This receptor was taken from a man aged 25 to 40 in good health. The sample was blood. The chain uses TRBV7-9 and TRBJ2-7; D gene ambiguous. The CDR3: CASTNQGKARHEQYF. The CDR3 DNA reads as TGTGCCAGCACTAACCAAGGAAAGGCGAGGCACGAGCAGTACTTC.